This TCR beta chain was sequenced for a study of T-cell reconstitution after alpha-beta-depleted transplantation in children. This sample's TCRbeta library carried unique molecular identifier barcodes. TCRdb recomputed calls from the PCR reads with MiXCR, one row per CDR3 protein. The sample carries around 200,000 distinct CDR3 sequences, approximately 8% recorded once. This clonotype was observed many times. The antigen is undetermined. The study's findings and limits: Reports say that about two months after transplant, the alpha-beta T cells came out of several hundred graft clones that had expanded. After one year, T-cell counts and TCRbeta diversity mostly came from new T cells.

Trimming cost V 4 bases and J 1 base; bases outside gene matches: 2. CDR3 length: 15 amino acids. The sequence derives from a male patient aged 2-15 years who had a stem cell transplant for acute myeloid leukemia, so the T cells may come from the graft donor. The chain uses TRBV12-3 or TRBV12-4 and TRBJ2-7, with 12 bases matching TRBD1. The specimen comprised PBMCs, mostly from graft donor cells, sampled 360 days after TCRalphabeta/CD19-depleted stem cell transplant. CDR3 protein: CASSSGQGASYEQYF. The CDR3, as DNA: TGTGCCAGCAGTTCGGGACAGGGGGCGTCCTACGAGCAGTACTTC.